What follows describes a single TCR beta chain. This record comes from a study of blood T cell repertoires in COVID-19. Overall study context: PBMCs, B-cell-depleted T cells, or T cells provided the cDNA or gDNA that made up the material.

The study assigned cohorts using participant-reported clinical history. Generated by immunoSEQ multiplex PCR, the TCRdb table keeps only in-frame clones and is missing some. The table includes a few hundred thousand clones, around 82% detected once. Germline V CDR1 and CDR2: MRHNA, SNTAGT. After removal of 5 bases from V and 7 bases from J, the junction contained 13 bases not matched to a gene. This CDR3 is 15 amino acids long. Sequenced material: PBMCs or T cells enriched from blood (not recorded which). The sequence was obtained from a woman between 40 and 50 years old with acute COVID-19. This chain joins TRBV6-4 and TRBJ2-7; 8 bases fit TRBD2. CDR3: CASSIVPAGEQEQYF. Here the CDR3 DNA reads TGTGCCAGCAGTATCGTCCCAGCGGGAGAACAAGAGCAGTACTTC.